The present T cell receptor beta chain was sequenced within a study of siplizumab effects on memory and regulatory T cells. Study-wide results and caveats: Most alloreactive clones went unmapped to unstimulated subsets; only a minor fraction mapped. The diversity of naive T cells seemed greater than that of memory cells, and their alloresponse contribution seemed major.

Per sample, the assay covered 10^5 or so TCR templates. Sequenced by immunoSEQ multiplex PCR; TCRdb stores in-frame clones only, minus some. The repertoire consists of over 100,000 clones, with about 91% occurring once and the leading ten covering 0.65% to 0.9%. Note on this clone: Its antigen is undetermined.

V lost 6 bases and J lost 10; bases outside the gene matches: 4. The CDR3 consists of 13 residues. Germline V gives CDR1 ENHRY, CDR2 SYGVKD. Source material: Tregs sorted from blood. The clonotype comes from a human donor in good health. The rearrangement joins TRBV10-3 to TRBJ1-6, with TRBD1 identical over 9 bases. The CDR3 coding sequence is TGTGCCATCAGAGACAGGGGGGAATCACCCCTCCACTTT. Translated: CAIRDRGESPLHF.